This TCR beta chain was captured in a study of T cell responses to AZD1222 COVID-19 vaccine. Study observations and caveats: Only after the peak T cell response were repertoires sampled. A mostly white British donor set with more females was recruited, and clonal diversity was possibly underestimated.

About this clone: The antigen is undetermined.

Sequencing used immunoSEQ multiplex PCR; TCRdb keeps in-frame clones, though not all of them. The sample holds more than 80,000 clones, 90% to 95% seen once. CDR1 SGDLS and CDR2 YYNGEE come from the germline V gene. The V gene lost 4 bases and the J gene lost 0 bases, with 12 bases spanning the gap. This CDR3 has 15 amino acids. The chain links TRBV9 to TRBJ2-3; no clear D gene. This receptor was taken from an adult who received the AZD1222 COVID-19 vaccine. The sample in question was peripheral blood, obtained 28 days after the second AZD1222 dose. CDR3 coding DNA: TGTGCCAGCAGCTCGGACGGCTCTAGCACAGATACGCAGTATTTT. It specifies CASSSDGSSTDTQYF.